The 3 T cell receptor beta chains below were found in one sample sequenced in a study of blood T cell repertoires in COVID-19. Some clones are missing from TCRdb's copy, which holds only in-frame ones; the method was immunoSEQ multiplex PCR. Counted here are over 250,000 clones, around 90% occurring once; the ten biggest clones make up 0.99%. Material for sequencing was peripheral blood. The receptors derive from a woman aged 35 to 49 who had recovered from COVID-19.

This rearrangement joins TRBV21-1 to TRBJ2-7; the table names TRBD1, a call not compared with the DNA. TRBV21-1 counts as a pseudogene. The CDR3 spans 13 residues. CDR3 nucleotide sequence: TGTGCCAGCAGGGACATCAACTCCTACGAGCAGTACTTC. Residues: CASRDINSYEQYF.

The chain couples TRBV4-2 to TRBJ2-7; D perhaps matches TRBD1 (5 bases). There are 15 residues in the CDR3. Trimming stripped 0 bases from V and 2 bases from J, with 11 bases between. Germline values: CDR1 LGHNA, CDR2 YNFKEQ. In DNA form, the CDR3 reads TGTGCCAGCAGCCAAGATTTGGGGCAGCCCTACGAGCAGTACTTC. Its translation is CASSQDLGQPYEQYF.

The chain has TRBV30 and TRBJ1-3, with D maybe TRBD1 (6 bases). CDR1 and CDR2 (germline): GTSNPN, SVGIG (reference sequence). The length of the CDR3 is 16 residues. Trimming pared 2 bases from V and 0 bases from J, leaving 14 bases between. CDR3 sequence (DNA): TGTGCCTGGAGTTGGGGTAGGGGGTCCTCTGGAAACACCATATATTTT. Translating it yields CAWSWGRGSSGNTIYF.